This entry lists 22 T cell receptor beta chains sequenced from one sample in a study of cytomegalovirus exposure and HLA in healthy donors. This PCR relied on a set of 60 Vbeta primers and 13 Jbeta primers. Measured with immunoSEQ multiplex PCR; TCRdb has only the in-frame clones, and not every one. The sample holds about 190,000 clones, around 75% seen once. The sequenced material came from PBMCs. Receptors were obtained from a woman in her forties or fifties in good health and CMV-seronegative.

This rearrangement joins TRBV4-1 to TRBJ2-7; D is uncertain. The germline V gene has CDR1 MGHRA and CDR2 YSYEKL. There are 16 residues in the CDR3. Trimming removed 0 bases from V and 3 bases from J, with 15 bases in between. CDR3 sequence (DNA): TGCGCCAGCAGCCAAGAACGTTCAGGCAGGAACTACGAGCAGTACTTC. Its translation is CASSQERSGRNYEQYF.

The chain recombines TRBV28 with TRBJ1-5, with D possibly being TRBD1 (6 bases). Per germline, CDR1 MDHEN and CDR2 SYDVKM. The CDR3 runs to 15 residues. V lost 6 bases and J lost 0, with 12 bases in between. The CDR3 region is CASSRDTYSNQPQHF. The CDR3 DNA reads TGTGCCAGCAGCCGGGACACATATAGCAATCAGCCCCAGCATTTT.

The V and J genes are TRBV7-9 and TRBJ1-6; D is unclear. CDR3 length: 14 residues. V lost 3 bases, J lost 14 bases, and 17 bases lay in between. Germline assignment: CDR1 SEHNR and CDR2 FQNEAQ (reference sequence). The CDR3, as DNA: TGTGCCAGCAGCTTCTCAGCGGCTTCGGCGACCCTCCACTTT. Residues: CASSFSAASATLHF. The whole variable domain, remainder taken from reference TRBV7-9 and TRBJ1-6, is DTGVSQNPRHKITKRGQNVTFRCDPISEHNRLYWYRQTLGQGPEFLTYFQNEAQLEKSRLLSDRFSAERPKGSFSTLEIQRTEQGDSAMYLCASSFSAASATLHFGNGTRLTVT.

The chain uses TRBV7-2 and TRBJ2-1; 8 bases map to TRBD2. CDR1 and CDR2 from the germline V gene are SGHTA and FQGNSA. The CDR3 totals 15 residues. V lost 1 base to trimming and J lost 7 bases; unmatched junction nucleotides: 6. The CDR3 DNA reads TGTGCCAGCAGCTTAGTTTCGGGGGGGCAGAATGAGCAGTTCTTC. Its translation is CASSLVSGGQNEQFF.

V usage is TRBV6-1 and J usage is TRBJ1-5, with TRBD1 identical over 8 bases. Germline trimming cut 1 base from V and 7 bases from J; bases unmatched to any gene: 3. The germline V gene has CDR1 MNHNS and CDR2 SASEGT. This CDR3 is 14 amino acids long. CDR3 residues: CASSEGTGRQPQHF. DNA for the CDR3: TGTGCCAGCAGTGAAGGGACAGGGCGCCAGCCCCAGCATTTT.

The chain links TRBV7-2 to TRBJ1-2; 7 bases are a match to TRBD1. This CDR3 comprises 15 residues. The germline gives CDR1 SGHTA, CDR2 FQGNSA. With 2 bases clipped from V and 1 base from J, the junction kept 4 bases outside the gene matches. The CDR3 reads CASSLPGQDNYGYTF. In DNA form, the CDR3 reads TGTGCCAGCAGCTTACCTGGACAGGATAACTATGGCTACACCTTC.

The V gene is TRBV25-1, the J gene TRBJ1-5, with D possibly matching TRBD1 (5 bases). This CDR3 region has 13 residues. V lost 6 bases and J 4 bases, leaving 10 bases between the germline ends. In germline, CDR1 is MGHDK, CDR2 SYGVNS. The CDR3 DNA is TGTGCCAGCAGCAGAAAGGGGAATCAGCCCCAGCATTTT. Protein: CASSRKGNQPQHF.

This sequence joins TRBV6-5 and TRBJ1-1; 7 positions agree with TRBD1. The length of the CDR3 is 13 residues. Germline V CDR1 and CDR2: MNHEY, SVGAGI. V was pared by 7 bases and J by 5 bases, with 7 bases of the junction left unmatched. CDR3 DNA: TGTGCCAGCACCATGACAGGGACGACTGAAGCTTTCTTT. This encodes CASTMTGTTEAFF.

This clone showed up just a few times. The gene calls are TRBV13 and TRBJ1-1; tentatively, D is TRBD1 (5 bases). The ends were cut back, 1 base at V and 0 bases at J, with 6 bases in the middle. The CDR3 spans 14 residues. Germline lookup yields CDR1 PRHDT and CDR2 FYEKMQ (reference sequence). CDR3 residues: CASSLDRMNTEAFF. For the CDR3, the DNA is TGTGCCAGCAGCTTAGACAGGATGAACACTGAAGCTTTCTTT.

The chain couples TRBV6-4 to TRBJ2-1, with D unresolved. Germline V gives CDR1 MRHNA, CDR2 SNTAGT. Deletions cut 3 bases from V and 4 bases from J, with 13 bases between. This CDR3 spans 15 amino acids. CDR3 in DNA: TGTGCCAGCAGTGAAGGCAGGAACGATTACAATGAGCAGTTCTTC. Translating gives CASSEGRNDYNEQFF.

This rearrangement joins TRBV6-1 to TRBJ2-3, with TRBD2 matching 7 bases. In germline, CDR1 is MNHNS, CDR2 SASEGT. J lost 4 bases, V lost 4 bases, and 8 bases had no gene match. The CDR3 loop spans 15 amino acids. The CDR3: CASSVPGLAADTQYF. The CDR3 region has the DNA TGTGCCAGCAGTGTCCCGGGGCTAGCGGCAGATACGCAGTATTTT.

The chain is built from TRBV10-1 and TRBJ2-3; 11 nucleotides agree with TRBD2. Trimming cost V 6 bases and J 5 bases; bases outside gene matches: 10. Germline V gene data show CDR1 as WNHNN and CDR2 as SYGVQD (reference sequence). CDR3 length: 16 amino acids. CDR3 sequence: CASRDLTSGSGDTQYF. In DNA form, the CDR3 reads TGCGCCAGCAGGGATCTTACTAGCGGGAGCGGAGATACGCAGTATTTT.

This chain links TRBV5-1 with TRBJ1-6, with 12 positions matching TRBD1. Trimming took 4 bases from V and 7 from J; bases not matched to a gene: 9. Per the germline V gene, CDR1 is SGHRS and CDR2 is YFSETQ. The CDR3 covers 17 residues. CDR3 amino acids: CASSGGPGTGGNSPLHF. CDR3 in DNA: TGCGCCAGCAGCGGGGGCCCCGGGACAGGGGGCAATTCACCCCTCCACTTT. The full variable domain, its missing parts supplied by reference TRBV5-1 and TRBJ1-6, is KAGVTQTPRYLIKTRGQQVTLSCSPISGHRSVSWYQQTPGQGLQFLFEYFSETQRNKGNFPGRFSGRQFSNSRSEMNVSTLELGDSALYLCASSGGPGTGGNSPLHFGNGTRLTVT.

V gene TRBV5-1 combines with J gene TRBJ2-5, with D unresolved. The germline CDR1 and CDR2 sequences are SGHRS and YFSETQ. The CDR3 is made up of 12 amino acids. V shed 2 bases and J shed 3 bases, with 5 bases lying between them. The CDR3: CASSLPKETQYF. DNA for the CDR3: TGCGCCAGCAGCTTACCTAAAGAGACCCAGTACTTC.

This clone was counted between two and nine times. The CDR3 region has the DNA TGTGCCAGCAGTTACTCGACAGGGGAGAATGGCTACACCTTC. Encoded protein: CASSYSTGENGYTF. V and J are TRBV6-5 and TRBJ1-2, with TRBD1 matching 8 bases. Trimming cost V 0 bases and J 6 bases; bases outside gene matches: 3. The CDR3 runs to 14 residues. Germline V gives CDR1 MNHEY, CDR2 SVGAGI.

This chain connects TRBV5-6 to TRBJ2-3; 10 bases are a match to TRBD1. The junction had 4 bases not matched to a gene; V was cut back by 2 bases and J by 1 base. The CDR3 runs to 16 residues. The germline V gene has CDR1 SGHDT and CDR2 YYEEEE. Here the CDR3 DNA reads TGTGCCAGCAGCTTAGCGACAGGGGGCCGCACAGATACGCAGTATTTT. Its translation is CASSLATGGRTDTQYF.

The rearrangement links TRBV5-1 to TRBJ1-4; a possible D gene is TRBD1 (6 bases). The CDR3 contains 13 residues. Germline V gives CDR1 SGHRS, CDR2 YFSETQ. Trimming removed 0 bases from V and 8 bases from J, with 8 bases in between. In DNA, the CDR3 is TGCGCCAGCAGCTTGGCCGGGACAGAAAAACTGTTTTTT. Protein: CASSLAGTEKLFF.

The DNA for the CDR3 is TGTGCCAGTAGTCTTGGGGGGGACACCCGGACTTCCTACGAGCAGTACTTC. It encodes CASSLGGDTRTSYEQYF. The chain uses TRBV19 and TRBJ2-7, with D maybe TRBD2 (7 bases). The CDR3 is 17 residues long. Per germline, CDR1 LNHDA and CDR2 SQIVND (reference sequence). The V gene lost 5 bases and the J gene lost 1 base, with 21 bases spanning the gap.

This chain connects TRBV6-6 to TRBJ2-3; D is unclear. The V gene's germline CDR1 is MNHNY and CDR2 SVGAGI (reference sequence). The CDR3 covers 16 residues. Trimming pared 2 bases from V and 0 bases from J, leaving 12 bases between. This chain's CDR3 is CASSYVLALSTDTQYF. CDR3 sequence (DNA): TGTGCCAGCAGTTACGTGTTAGCCCTTAGCACAGATACGCAGTATTTT.

A word on this clone: One end of the junction fails to match germline, which may point to a read error. The V and J genes are TRBV7-9 and TRBJ1-2; a weak D match, TRBD1 (5 bases). The CDR3 is 17 residues long. The V gene's germline CDR1 is SEHNR and CDR2 FQNEAQ (reference sequence). The chain's CDR3 is CSSRPPGTANPTSGYTF. CDR3 coding DNA: TGTTCCAGCAGGCCACCCGGGACTGCCAACCCAACAAGTGGCTACACCTTC.

The J gene is TRBJ2-1, the V gene TRBV5-1, with 12 bases lining up with TRBD2. The CDR3 extends over 14 amino acids. Germline V gene sequence: CDR1 SGHRS, CDR2 YFSETQ. Losses at the gene ends were 7 bases for V and 10 bases for J; bases not matched to a gene: 9. This CDR3 reads CASGPRLAGAEQFF. The DNA of the CDR3 is TGCGCCAGCGGACCGAGACTAGCGGGAGCGGAGCAGTTCTTC. The variable domain in full, with the rest retrieved from reference TRBV5-1 and TRBJ2-1, is KAGVTQTPRYLIKTRGQQVTLSCSPISGHRSVSWYQQTPGQGLQFLFEYFSETQRNKGNFPGRFSGRQFSNSRSEMNVSTLELGDSALYLCASGPRLAGAEQFFGPGTRLTVL.

The chain carries TRBV2 and TRBJ1-2; D unresolved. The CDR3 sequence is 13 residues long. The germline gives CDR1 SNHLY, CDR2 FYNNEI. The V end lost 8 bases, the J end lost 2 bases, and 12 bases lay between the germline ends. The DNA of the CDR3 is TGTGCCAGCGGAAACCGGGGAAACTATGGCTACACCTTC. It yields the protein CASGNRGNYGYTF.